This T cell receptor beta chain was captured in a study of OX40 agonist ivuxolimab in advanced cancers. Study-wide results and caveats: At 0.1 to 3.0 mg/kg and by week 6, clonal expansion occurred in CD4+ and CD8+ blood T cells.

This table comes from immunoSEQ multiplex PCR, and its TCRdb copy is limited to in-frame clones, with some not included. The sample shows 20,000 to 25,000 clones, 80% to 90% of them seen only once. It was autoimmune disease history or systemic immunosuppression that excluded patients. CDR1 and CDR2 (germline): SEHNR, FQNEAQ (reference sequence). The CDR3 is made up of 17 amino acids. V was cut by 1 base and J by 0 bases, with 16 bases left in between. About this clone itself: Antigen unknown.

This specimen consisted of CD4+ or CD8+ T cells sorted from blood, obtained in a trial of the OX40 agonist ivuxolimab. The TCR was taken from an adult with an advanced solid tumor such as melanoma, head and neck, liver or kidney cancer. This chain links TRBV7-9 with TRBJ2-7; D may be TRBD2 (5 bases). In DNA, the CDR3 is TGTGCCAGCAGCTTAGGGGATAGCGAGGGCCCCTCCTACGAGCAGTACTTC. Its translation is CASSLGDSEGPSYEQYF.